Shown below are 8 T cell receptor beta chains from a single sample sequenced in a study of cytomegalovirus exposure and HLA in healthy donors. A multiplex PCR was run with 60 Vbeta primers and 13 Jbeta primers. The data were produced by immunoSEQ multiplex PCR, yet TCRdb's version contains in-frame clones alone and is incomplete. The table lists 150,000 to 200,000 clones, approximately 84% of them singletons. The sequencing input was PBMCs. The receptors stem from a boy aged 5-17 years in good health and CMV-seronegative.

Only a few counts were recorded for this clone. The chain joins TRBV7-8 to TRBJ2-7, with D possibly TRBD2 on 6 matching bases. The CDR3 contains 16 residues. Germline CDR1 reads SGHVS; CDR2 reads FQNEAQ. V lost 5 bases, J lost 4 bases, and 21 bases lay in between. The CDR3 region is CASSPSRSPGLYEQYF. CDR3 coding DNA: TGTGCCAGCAGCCCATCGCGAAGCCCTGGACTATACGAGCAGTACTTC.

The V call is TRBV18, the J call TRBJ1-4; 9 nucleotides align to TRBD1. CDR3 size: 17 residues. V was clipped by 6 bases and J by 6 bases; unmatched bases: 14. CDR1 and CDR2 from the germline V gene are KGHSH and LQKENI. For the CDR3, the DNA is TGTGCCAGCTCCCCGGACAGGGGCCCTCGCTGGGATGAAAAACTGTTTTTT. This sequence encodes CASSPDRGPRWDEKLFF.

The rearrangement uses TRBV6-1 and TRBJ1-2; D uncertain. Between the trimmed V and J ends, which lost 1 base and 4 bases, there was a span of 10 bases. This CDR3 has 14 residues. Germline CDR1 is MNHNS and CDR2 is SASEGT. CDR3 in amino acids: CASSEGQDFYGYTF. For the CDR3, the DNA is TGTGCCAGCAGTGAAGGTCAGGACTTCTATGGCTACACCTTC.

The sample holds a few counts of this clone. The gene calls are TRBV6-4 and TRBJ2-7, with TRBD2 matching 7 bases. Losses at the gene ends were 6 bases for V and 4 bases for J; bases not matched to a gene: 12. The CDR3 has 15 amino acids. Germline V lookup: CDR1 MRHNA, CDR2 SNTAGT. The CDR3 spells CASRAEGGSRYEQYF. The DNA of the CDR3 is TGTGCCAGCAGGGCAGAGGGCGGGAGTCGTTACGAGCAGTACTTC.

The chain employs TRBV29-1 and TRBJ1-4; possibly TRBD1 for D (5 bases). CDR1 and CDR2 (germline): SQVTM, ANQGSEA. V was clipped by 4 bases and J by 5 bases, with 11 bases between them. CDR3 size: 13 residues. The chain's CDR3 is CSVGGRANEKLFF. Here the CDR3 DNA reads TGCAGCGTTGGAGGCAGGGCGAATGAAAAACTGTTTTTT.

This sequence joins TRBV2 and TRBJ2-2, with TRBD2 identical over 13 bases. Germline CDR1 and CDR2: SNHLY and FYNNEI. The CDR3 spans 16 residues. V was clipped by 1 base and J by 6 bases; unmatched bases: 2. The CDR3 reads CASSEGLAGGSGELFF. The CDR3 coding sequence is TGTGCCAGCAGTGAAGGACTAGCGGGGGGTTCCGGGGAGCTGTTTTTT.

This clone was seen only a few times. The CDR3 DNA is TGCGCCAGCAGCCCGACTAGCGGGAATTATAATGAGCAGTTCTTC. It yields the protein CASSPTSGNYNEQFF. The chain links TRBV5-1 to TRBJ2-1, with TRBD2 matching over 11 bases. There are 15 residues in the CDR3. Germline CDR1 SGHRS, CDR2 YFSETQ. V lost 4 bases, J lost 7 bases, and 7 bases stayed unmatched.

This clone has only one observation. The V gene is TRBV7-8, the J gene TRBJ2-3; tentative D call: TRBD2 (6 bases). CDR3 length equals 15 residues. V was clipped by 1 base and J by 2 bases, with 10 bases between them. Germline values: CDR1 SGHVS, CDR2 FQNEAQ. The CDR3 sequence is CASSLEAGNTDTQYF. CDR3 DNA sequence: TGTGCCAGCAGCTTAGAGGCGGGGAACACAGATACGCAGTATTTT.